This is a list of T cell receptor beta chains from one sample in a study of CD8+ T cells in alopecia areata. Measured with immunoSEQ multiplex PCR; TCRdb has only the in-frame clones, and not every one. The sample contains approximately 180,000 clones, under 80% of which appear only once. The starting material was CD4+ T cells sorted from blood, obtained between weeks 47 and 50, from a patient treated with tofacitinib. These receptors all stem from a human donor with alopecia areata. Both conserved end residues are part of each CDR3. A D gene is named only where the DNA matches it firmly. Some rows have no size entry. The others give once, few or many, or a class for an expanded clone.

V: TRBV29-1
size: .
J: TRBJ1-1
D: .
DNA: TGCAGCGTTGCCGATCCAGGGGTGACTGAAGCTTTCTTT
CDR3: CSVADPGVTEAFF

V: TRBV29-1
size: .
J: TRBJ2-1
D: .
DNA: TGCAGCGTTGGGGGGCCCTACAATGAGCAGTTCTTC
CDR3: CSVGGPYNEQFF

V: TRBV30
size: .
J: TRBJ2-1
D: .
DNA: TGTGCCTGGAGTGCAGGGTGGGTTGCATCAAAGGGGCAGTTCTTC
CDR3: CAWSAGWVASKGQFF

V: TRBV27
size: .
J: TRBJ1-1
D: .
DNA: TGTGCCAGCAGTTTTCGCAGAAACACTGAAGCTTTCTTT
CDR3: CASSFRRNTEAFF

V: TRBV7-9
size: .
J: TRBJ1-2
D: TRBD1
DNA: TGTGCCAGCAGCGTATCAGGGGGCGGCTTATCAGATGGCTACACCTTC
CDR3: CASSVSGGGLSDGYTF

V: TRBV27
size: .
J: TRBJ1-4
D: TRBD1
DNA: TGTGCCAGCGGCCCGGGACAGCTTAATGAAAAACTGTTTTTT
CDR3: CASGPGQLNEKLFF

V: TRBV4-1
size: .
J: TRBJ1-6
D: .
DNA: TGCGCCAGCAGCCAAGAACGTACGTCGAATTCACCCCTCCACTTT
CDR3: CASSQERTSNSPLHF

V: TRBV29-1
size: .
J: TRBJ2-6
D: .
DNA: TGCAGCGTTGACGATGGGGCCAACGTCCTGACTTTC
CDR3: CSVDDGANVLTF

V: TRBV29-1
size: .
J: TRBJ2-7
D: .
DNA: TGCAGCGTTACAACGGATGCGATTTACGAGCAGTACTTC
CDR3: CSVTTDAIYEQYF

V: TRBV4-3
size: .
J: TRBJ1-4
D: .
DNA: TGCGCCAGCAGCCAAGACCCCCCCGCACCTAATGAAAAACTGTTTTTT
CDR3: CASSQDPPAPNEKLFF

V: TRBV6-5
size: .
J: TRBJ2-2
D: .
DNA: TGTGCCAGCAGATTGGGAACCGGGGAGCTGTTTTTT
CDR3: CASRLGTGELFF

V: TRBV29-1
size: .
J: TRBJ2-5
D: .
DNA: TGCAGCGCCGCGGAGGGGCGAGAGACCCAGTACTTC
CDR3: CSAAEGRETQYF

V: TRBV29-1
size: .
J: TRBJ2-7
D: .
DNA: TGCAGCGCGGAAGGGGGATACGAGCAGTACTTC
CDR3: CSAEGGYEQYF

V: TRBV7-6
size: once
J: TRBJ1-1
D: .
DNA: TGTGCCAGCAGCTTGGGCGCAGGGAACACTGAAGCTTTCTTT
CDR3: CASSLGAGNTEAFF

V: TRBV18
size: few
J: TRBJ1-3
D: .
DNA: TGTGCCAGCTCACAAGGTTCCACCTCTGGAAACACCATATATTTT
CDR3: CASSQGSTSGNTIYF

V: TRBV2
size: .
J: TRBJ1-3
D: .
DNA: TGTGCCAGCAGTGAAGCCCCTAGCACCATATATTTT
CDR3: CASSEAPSTIYF